A selection of T cell receptor beta chains follows, all from one sample in a study of control samples from healthy donors and cancer patients. This table comes from immunoSEQ multiplex PCR, and its TCRdb copy is limited to in-frame clones, with some not included. The table lists roughly 150,000 clones, 80% to 90% of them singletons, with more than 1.5% in the top ten. Material for sequencing was blood. These receptors were collected from a young man in good health. The CDR3 runs from the conserved cysteine through the conserved F or W. Fields, in order: V gene, D gene, J gene, clone size, CDR3 length, CDR3 protein, CDR3 DNA. A D gene is named only where the DNA matches it firmly. Expanded clones are given a class, and other clones once, few, many or no size at all.

TRBV6-5	TRBD1	TRBJ1-2	-	15	CASRAGQGSNYGYTF	TGTGCCAGCAGAGCCGGACAGGGCTCTAACTATGGCTACACCTTC
TRBV3-1/TRBV3-2	-	TRBJ1-1	-	14	CASSQSGRNTEAFF	TGTGCCAGCAGCCAATCGGGACGGAACACTGAAGCTTTCTTT
TRBV2	-	TRBJ2-5	-	15	CASSGLGESGETQYF	TGTGCCAGCAGTGGTCTAGGGGAGTCGGGAGAGACCCAGTACTTC
TRBV9	-	TRBJ1-2	-	13	CASSDSVNYGYTF	TGTGCCAGCAGCGACAGTGTTAACTATGGCTACACCTTC
TRBV5-6	-	TRBJ2-7	-	13	CASSLWGSYEQYF	TGTGCCAGCAGCTTATGGGGATCATACGAGCAGTACTTC
TRBV5-5	-	TRBJ2-7	-	14	CASSRDGFGDEQYF	TGTGCCAGCAGCCGAGATGGGTTTGGCGACGAGCAGTACTTC
TRBV7-2	-	TRBJ1-2	-	12	CASSLTGYGYTF	TGTGCCAGCAGCTTAACAGGCTATGGCTACACCTTC
TRBV27	-	TRBJ1-6	-	15	CASSPRHGSISPLHF	TGTGCCAGCAGTCCACGACATGGGTCTATTTCACCCCTCCACTTT
TRBV4-2	-	TRBJ2-1	-	13	CASSSTVGNEQFF	TGTGCCAGCAGCTCAACGGTCGGCAATGAGCAGTTCTTC
TRBV3-1/TRBV3-2	-	TRBJ2-7	-	14	CASSQGVDSYEQYF	TGTGCCAGCAGCCAAGGAGTAGACTCCTACGAGCAGTACTTC
TRBV18	TRBD1	TRBJ2-7	-	16	CASSPTMDRGLYEQYF	TGTGCCAGCTCGCCAACCATGGACAGGGGGCTATACGAGCAGTACTTC
TRBV12-3/TRBV12-4	-	TRBJ2-5	once	12	CASSGNIETQYF	TGTGCCAGCAGCGGAAACATCGAGACCCAGTACTTC
TRBV5-8	-	TRBJ2-2	-	13	CASSSTATGELFF	TGTGCCAGCAGCTCTACAGCAACCGGGGAGCTGTTTTTT
TRBV6-2/TRBV6-3	-	TRBJ2-7	-	13	CASSFLSSYEQYF	TGTGCCAGCAGTTTTCTGAGCTCCTACGAGCAGTACTTC
TRBV5-1	-	TRBJ2-5	once	15	CASSLLPQEKETQYF	TGCGCCAGCAGCTTATTACCCCAGGAGAAGGAGACCCAGTACTTC
TRBV7-2	-	TRBJ2-1	-	13	CASSGGVRGEQFF	TGTGCCAGCAGCGGGGGGGTCAGGGGTGAGCAGTTCTTC
TRBV6-5	-	TRBJ1-1	-	14	CASSTQRPTYEAFF	TGTGCCAGCAGTACGCAGAGACCAACCTATGAAGCTTTCTTT
TRBV6-5	-	TRBJ1-6	-	14	CASRKSSYNSPLHF	TGTGCCAGCAGAAAGAGCTCCTATAATTCACCCCTCCACTTT
TRBV5-1	TRBD1	TRBJ2-7	-	14	CASSSGQGAYEQYF	TGCGCCAGCAGCTCGGGACAGGGGGCTTACGAGCAGTACTTC
TRBV6-5	-	TRBJ2-2	-	12	CASRRAAGELFF	TGTGCCAGCAGGAGGGCGGCCGGGGAGCTGTTTTTT
TRBV27	TRBD1	TRBJ1-5	-	15	CASSSGQGGNQPQHF	TGTGCCAGCAGTTCGGGACAGGGGGGGAATCAGCCCCAGCATTTT
TRBV25-1	TRBD1	TRBJ2-6	-	16	CASSGTGVAGANVLTF	TGTGCCAGCTCCGGGACAGGGGTGGCGGGGGCCAACGTCCTGACTTTC
TRBV5-1	-	TRBJ2-3	-	15	CASSLLGAGTDTQYF	TGCGCCAGCAGCTTGCTAGGGGCTGGCACAGATACGCAGTATTTT
TRBV3-1/TRBV3-2	-	TRBJ1-1	-	15	CASSQGAHRSTEAFF	TGTGCCAGCAGCCAAGGGGCCCATCGGTCCACTGAAGCTTTCTTT
TRBV7-8	-	TRBJ1-1	-	14	CASSLYGANTEAFF	TGTGCCAGCAGCTTATACGGTGCAAACACTGAAGCTTTCTTT
TRBV11-2	TRBD2	TRBJ2-1	-	15	CASSLLGGGRDEQFF	TGTGCCAGCAGCTTACTCGGGGGGGGCCGCGATGAGCAGTTCTTC
TRBV11-2	-	TRBJ1-1	-	14	CASSLAGPDTEAFF	TGTGCCAGCAGCTTAGCAGGCCCGGACACTGAAGCTTTCTTT
TRBV6-5	TRBD1	TRBJ2-1	once	13	CASRLDRANEQFF	TGTGCCAGCAGACTAGACAGGGCCAATGAGCAGTTCTTC
TRBV7-8	TRBD1	TRBJ2-5	-	15	CASSLDGQVMETQYF	TGTGCCAGCAGCTTAGATGGACAGGTCATGGAGACCCAGTACTTC
TRBV27	-	TRBJ1-1	-	14	CASSLLQGSTEAFF	TGTGCCAGCAGTTTACTACAGGGTAGTACTGAAGCTTTCTTT